These 20 T cell receptor beta chains came from one sample sequenced in a study of cytomegalovirus exposure and HLA in healthy donors. Primers for the PCR totalled 60 Vbeta and 13 Jbeta. Sequenced by immunoSEQ multiplex PCR; TCRdb stores in-frame clones only, minus some. This sample has about 98,000 clones; about 69% occur once, and the top ten carry about 4.3%. Sequenced input: PBMCs. Receptors were obtained from a human donor in good health.

The chain combines TRBV30 with TRBJ2-3; 12 bases match TRBD2. The V gene end was trimmed by 2 bases and the J gene end by 4 bases; junction bases not matched to a gene: 4. Germline loops: CDR1 GTSNPN, CDR2 SVGIG (reference sequence). The CDR3 covers 15 residues. The CDR3 nucleotides read TGTGCCTGGAGTAAGCTAGCGGGAGGGTCAGATACGCAGTATTTT. Its protein is CAWSKLAGGSDTQYF.

The rearrangement links TRBV4-1 to TRBJ2-5; no clear D gene. The V end was cut by 0 bases, the J end by 3 bases, with 5 bases between. Per the germline V gene, CDR1 is MGHRA and CDR2 is YSYEKL. The CDR3 sequence is 13 residues long. The CDR3 region is CASSQDPEETQYF. The DNA of the CDR3 is TGCGCCAGCAGCCAAGATCCGGAAGAGACCCAGTACTTC.

The V call is TRBV2, the J call TRBJ2-7; possibly TRBD1 for D (5 bases). The CDR3 contains 12 residues. V lost 7 bases, J lost 6 bases, and 13 bases lay in between. Germline lookup yields CDR1 SNHLY and CDR2 FYNNEI. The CDR3 DNA reads TGTGCCAGCAAAGGGGAAGCCCGCGAGCAGTACTTC. It specifies CASKGEAREQYF.

V and J are TRBV28 and TRBJ2-3; 7 bases map to TRBD2. CDR3 length: 16 residues. Germline V gene sequence: CDR1 MDHEN, CDR2 SYDVKM. The V segment lost 3 bases and the J segment 5 bases; nucleotides outside the gene matches: 11. CDR3 loop: CASSFEQAGTGDTQYF. In DNA form, the CDR3 reads TGTGCCAGCAGTTTTGAACAAGCGGGAACTGGAGATACGCAGTATTTT.

The chain employs TRBV19 and TRBJ2-1; 7 bases map to TRBD1. CDR1 and CDR2 (germline): LNHDA, SQIVND (reference sequence). V trimming: 4 bases; J trimming: 3 bases; junction bases outside the gene matches: 3. CDR3 size: 14 residues. In DNA, the CDR3 is TGTGCCAGTAGTAGGGGACAGATCTACAATGAGCAGTTCTTC. Protein: CASSRGQIYNEQFF.

This chain connects TRBV19 to TRBJ2-1, with TRBD1 identical over 7 bases. Germline loops: CDR1 LNHDA, CDR2 SQIVND (reference sequence). J lost 5 bases, V lost 5 bases, and 9 bases had no gene match. This CDR3 has 15 residues. The CDR3 reads CASSQGRGWNNEQFF. CDR3 sequence (DNA): TGTGCCAGTAGTCAGGGCAGGGGGTGGAACAATGAGCAGTTCTTC. Complete variable domain (other parts from reference TRBV19 and TRBJ2-1): DGGITQSPKYLFRKEGQNVTLSCEQNLNHDAMYWYRQDPGQGLRLIYYSQIVNDFQKGDIAEGYSVSREKKESFPLTVTSAQKNPTAFYLCASSQGRGWNNEQFFGPGTRLTVL.

The V call is TRBV7-9, the J call TRBJ1-1; 7 positions match TRBD1. Unmatched junction bases numbered 13, after V lost 6 bases and J lost 0 bases. The CDR3 sequence is 17 residues long. Germline CDR1 SEHNR, CDR2 FQNEAQ (reference sequence). In DNA form, the CDR3 reads TGTGCCAGCAGGCTCCCCGACAGGGAAACCATGAACACTGAAGCTTTCTTT. Its translation is CASRLPDRETMNTEAFF.

The rearrangement joins TRBV19 to TRBJ2-1; D might be TRBD2 (6 bases). The germline V and J ends were trimmed by 5 bases and 8 bases, with 16 bases remaining between them. Germline V gene sequence: CDR1 LNHDA, CDR2 SQIVND (reference sequence). This CDR3 comprises 14 residues. The CDR3 loop is CASSPRAEGYEQFF. Here the CDR3 DNA reads TGTGCCAGTAGTCCCCGAGCGGAGGGGTATGAGCAGTTCTTC.

This chain uses TRBV6-1 with TRBJ2-5; the match to TRBD2 covers 14 bases. V dropped 4 bases and J dropped 7; count of bases not matched to a gene: 8. The germline V gene has CDR1 MNHNS and CDR2 SASEGT. This CDR3 is built from 16 residues. This CDR3 is CASSGLAGGGKGTQYF. The CDR3 DNA is TGTGCCAGCAGTGGACTAGCGGGAGGGGGAAAAGGGACCCAGTACTTC.

This rearrangement joins TRBV6-1 to TRBJ2-1; no reliable D call. Germline CDR1 reads MNHNS; CDR2 reads SASEGT. The CDR3 has 15 residues. The V and J ends lost 2 bases and 2 bases respectively, with 10 bases between them. Written as DNA, the CDR3 is TGTGCCAGCAGTGAAAAGCGAGCCCCCTACAATGAGCAGTTCTTC. It translates to CASSEKRAPYNEQFF.

The V and J genes are TRBV28 and TRBJ2-1, with D unresolved. The germline gives CDR1 MDHEN, CDR2 SYDVKM. This CDR3 is 11 amino acids long. Trimming stripped 7 bases from V and 6 bases from J, with 7 bases between. The DNA of the CDR3 is TGTGCCAGCAATCCGGGCAATGAGCAGTTCTTC. Residues: CASNPGNEQFF.

The chain has TRBV6-5 and TRBJ2-3; TRBD2 matches at 7 bases. Germline CDR1 is MNHEY and CDR2 is SVGAGI. CDR3 length equals 15 residues. Unmatched junction bases numbered 5, after V lost 4 bases and J lost 1 base. The CDR3 protein is CASSFSSGRTDTQYF. CDR3 sequence (DNA): TGTGCCAGCAGTTTCTCTAGCGGACGCACAGATACGCAGTATTTT.

The rearrangement joins TRBV10-3 to TRBJ2-1, with a weak D call TRBD2 (5 bases). Germline lookup yields CDR1 ENHRY and CDR2 SYGVKD. The CDR3 is 18 amino acids. Trimming removed 2 bases at V and 10 bases at J, with 27 bases between. The CDR3 coding sequence is TGTGCCATCAGTGAGCCCCCCGGAGGACCCAACTGGGGAGCGGAGCAGTTCTTC. This gives the protein CAISEPPGGPNWGAEQFF.

The sample holds many counts of this clone. The chain carries TRBV6-4 and TRBJ2-3, with TRBD2 matching 8 bases. The CDR3 totals 15 residues. The J segment lost 0 bases and the V segment lost 2 bases, leaving 1 base of the junction unmatched. CDR1 MRHNA and CDR2 SNTAGT come from the germline V gene. CDR3 sequence: CASSDVAGSTDTQYF. In DNA, the CDR3 is TGTGCCAGCAGTGACGTAGCGGGAAGCACAGATACGCAGTATTTT.

This clone was seen a single time. The V and J genes are TRBV4-2 and TRBJ1-2; TRBD1 is a possible D gene (5 bases). V lost 4 bases and J 3 bases, leaving 18 bases between the germline ends. The germline V gene has CDR1 LGHNA and CDR2 YNFKEQ. This CDR3 is built from 16 residues. CDR3 loop: CASSRTSAREDYGYTF. The CDR3 DNA follows: TGTGCCAGCAGCCGGACATCGGCCAGGGAGGACTATGGCTACACCTTC.

This clone was picked up a small number of times. The rearrangement joins TRBV30 to TRBJ1-1, with no clear D. The CDR3 length is 13 residues. Germline V CDR1 and CDR2: GTSNPN, SVGIG (reference sequence). Deletions cut 2 bases from V and 9 bases from J, with 16 bases between. The CDR3 DNA is TGTGCCTGGAGTAGGGAGGTACGTGAAAAAGCTTTCTTT. This encodes CAWSREVREKAFF.

This chain joins TRBV28 and TRBJ1-4; D unclear. This CDR3 spans 12 amino acids. V lost 5 bases, J lost 12 bases, and 13 bases lay in between. The V gene's germline CDR1 is MDHEN and CDR2 SYDVKM. In nucleotides, the CDR3 is TGTGCCAGCAGTCCCCCATTCGGGGAACTGTTTTTT. Translating it yields CASSPPFGELFF.

This clone was counted only a few times. This chain joins TRBV5-4 and TRBJ2-5; no definite D call. The germline V gene encodes CDR1 SGHNT and CDR2 YYREEE (reference sequence). Trimming removed 0 bases at V and 0 bases at J, with 6 bases between. The CDR3 loop spans 14 amino acids. The CDR3 sequence is CASSLAQYQETQYF. The CDR3, as DNA: TGTGCCAGCAGCTTGGCACAGTACCAAGAGACCCAGTACTTC.

This rearrangement joins TRBV18 to TRBJ1-1, with D possibly being TRBD1 (5 bases). Trimming removed 6 bases from V and 5 bases from J, with 22 bases in between. Germline CDR1 KGHSH, CDR2 LQKENI. CDR3 length equals 16 residues. In DNA, the CDR3 is TGTGCCAGCTCTCCAGGGTCATGGGCTCCGCCTACTGAAGCTTTCTTT. Protein: CASSPGSWAPPTEAFF.

CDR3 sequence: CAWSVTPTGGYTF. The CDR3 DNA reads as TGTGCCTGGAGTGTAACCCCCACAGGTGGCTACACCTTC. The V gene is TRBV30, the J gene TRBJ1-2, with D perhaps TRBD1 (5 bases). V was cut by 0 bases and J by 7 bases, with 12 bases left in between. In germline, CDR1 is GTSNPN, CDR2 SVGIG (reference sequence). CDR3 length: 13 amino acids.